This passage covers 27 T cell receptor beta chains from one sample sequenced in a study of chemoradiotherapy in HPV16-positive cancers. TCRdb keeps only in-frame clones here, not all; method: immunoSEQ multiplex PCR. The table lists 12,000 or so clones, approximately 87% of them singletons. Specimen: blood, collected from a patient who underwent chemoradiotherapy. The origin of the receptors is a human donor with HPV-associated anogenital cancer.

This clone has a handful of counts. In DNA form, the CDR3 reads TGTGCCAGCAGCGAACAGGGTTACAATCAGCCCCAGCATTTT. Residues: CASSEQGYNQPQHF. V is TRBV7-2 and J is TRBJ1-5, with a tentative D call TRBD1 (6 bases). Germline CDR1 SGHTA, CDR2 FQGNSA. The CDR3 sequence is 14 residues long. V lost 5 bases and J lost 3, with 11 bases in between.

The chain uses TRBV4-1 and TRBJ2-5, with D unclear. The germline V and J ends were trimmed by 4 bases and 9 bases, with 15 bases remaining between them. The CDR3 loop spans 13 amino acids. Germline V gene sequence: CDR1 MGHRA, CDR2 YSYEKL. The CDR3: CASSRVAVSAQYF. Here the CDR3 DNA reads TGCGCCAGCAGCCGGGTCGCAGTATCGGCCCAGTACTTC.

This clone was detected only a few times. This chain joins TRBV29-1 and TRBJ1-6; no firm D call. CDR1 and CDR2 from the germline V gene are SQVTM and ANQGSEA. CDR3 length equals 13 residues. V was pared by 5 bases and J by 10 bases, with 15 bases between. The CDR3 region has the DNA TGCAGCGTTCTAGAAACCTTTGGGTCACCCCTCCACTTT. It specifies CSVLETFGSPLHF.

The chain uses TRBV5-4 and TRBJ1-1; D uncertain. This CDR3 has 16 residues. With 4 bases removed from V and 1 base from J, the gap between germline ends came to 17 bases. Germline V gene sequence: CDR1 SGHNT, CDR2 YYREEE (reference sequence). The chain's CDR3 is CASSVSGGRPNTEAFF. The CDR3 DNA reads TGTGCCAGCAGCGTGAGTGGCGGACGCCCGAACACTGAAGCTTTCTTT.

This chain uses TRBV5-1 with TRBJ1-4, with a tentative D call TRBD1 (6 bases). V was trimmed by 3 bases and J by 8 bases, leaving 20 bases between them. This CDR3 has 16 amino acids. CDR1 is SGHRS, CDR2 YFSETQ, per germline. CDR3 in amino acids: CASSYSQQGPGEKLFF. The CDR3 coding sequence is TGCGCCAGCAGCTACTCGCAACAGGGACCAGGAGAAAAACTGTTTTTT.

This clone was detected only once. The chain joins TRBV5-1 to TRBJ1-2; D not resolved. Per the germline V gene, CDR1 is SGHRS and CDR2 is YFSETQ. The CDR3 consists of 15 residues. Trimming left V 0 bases short and J 6 bases short, with 15 bases between. CDR3 residues: CASSLDQVMSDGYTF. CDR3 DNA sequence: TGCGCCAGCAGCTTGGACCAAGTGATGTCTGATGGCTACACCTTC.

The chain combines TRBV5-1 with TRBJ1-2; tentatively, D is TRBD1 (6 bases). Trimming removed 0 bases at V and 6 bases at J, with 9 bases between. Germline values: CDR1 SGHRS, CDR2 YFSETQ. The CDR3 is 13 amino acids. The CDR3, as DNA: TGCGCCAGCAGCTTGGACAGGGACCATGGCTACACCTTC. Translation: CASSLDRDHGYTF.

V gene TRBV10-3 combines with J gene TRBJ2-1; the match to TRBD2 covers 14 bases. CDR1 is ENHRY, CDR2 SYGVKD, per germline. This CDR3 is built from 14 residues. The ends lost 7 bases at V and 9 bases at J; junction bases unmatched: 5. As DNA, the CDR3 is TGTGCCATCAAGACTAGCGGGGGGGCCGCTGAGCAGTTCTTC. This translates into CAIKTSGGAAEQFF.

The CDR3 sequence is CSGTGQGARNTEAFF. In DNA form, the CDR3 reads TGCAGCGGCACGGGACAGGGGGCCCGGAACACTGAAGCTTTCTTT. The chain joins TRBV29-1 to TRBJ1-1; 12 bases line up with TRBD1. The CDR3 is made up of 15 amino acids. V gave up 7 bases and J gave up 1 base; unmatched junction bases: 7. Germline assignment: CDR1 SQVTM and CDR2 ANQGSEA.

The V and J genes are TRBV18 and TRBJ2-7, with D possibly being TRBD1 (6 bases). Germline CDR1 and CDR2: KGHSH and LQKENI. This CDR3 has 17 amino acids. Trimming shortened V by 3 bases and J by 6 bases, and 24 bases separated the two germline ends. Here the CDR3 DNA reads TGTGCCAGCTCACCTCTTCCCCAAAAACAGGGCTCGAGCGAGCAGTACTTC. Amino acid sequence: CASSPLPQKQGSSEQYF. Variable domain in full (rest from reference TRBV18 and TRBJ2-7): NAGVMQNPRHLVRRRGQEARLRCSPMKGHSHVYWYRQLPEEGLKFMVYLQKENIIDESGMPKERFSAEFPKEGPSILRIQQVVRGDSAAYFCASSPLPQKQGSSEQYFGPGTRLTVT.

The rearrangement joins TRBV7-9 to TRBJ1-1, with TRBD1 identical over 8 bases. V dropped 4 bases and J dropped 2; count of bases not matched to a gene: 18. Germline lookup yields CDR1 SEHNR and CDR2 FQNEAQ (reference sequence). The CDR3 loop spans 19 amino acids. In DNA form, the CDR3 reads TGTGCCAGCAGCTCAACCGCGGGACAGGACATTGGCCCTAACACTGAAGCTTTCTTT. Translating gives CASSSTAGQDIGPNTEAFF.

V is TRBV5-6 and J is TRBJ2-5; 15 bases are shared with TRBD2. The CDR3 is 16 residues long. Germline loops: CDR1 SGHDT, CDR2 YYEEEE. After removal of 4 bases from V and 3 bases from J, the junction contained 4 bases not matched to a gene. CDR3 protein: CASSLGLAGGKETQYF. CDR3 DNA sequence: TGTGCCAGCAGCCTCGGACTAGCGGGGGGGAAAGAGACCCAGTACTTC.

This rearrangement joins TRBV27 to TRBJ1-6; D is unclear. Trimming pared 8 bases from V and 7 bases from J, leaving 6 bases between. CDR1 is MNHEY and CDR2 is SMNVEV in the germline V gene (reference sequence). The CDR3 runs to 11 residues. CDR3 DNA: TGTGCCAGCGGCGGGAATTCACCCCTCCACTTT. This sequence encodes CASGGNSPLHF.

This clone was found a few times. The J gene is TRBJ2-7, the V gene TRBV6-1; a weak D match, TRBD2 (5 bases). The ends were cut back, 0 bases at V and 9 bases at J, with 9 bases in the middle. CDR3 length equals 12 residues. CDR1 is MNHNS and CDR2 is SASEGT in the germline V gene. In DNA, the CDR3 is TGTGCCAGCAGTGAAGCGCGGAGGCGGCAGTACTTC. The encoded protein is CASSEARRRQYF.

This clone was seen a handful of times. The V gene is TRBV10-3, the J gene TRBJ1-2; D call uncertain. Germline CDR1 is ENHRY and CDR2 is SYGVKD. Trimming left V 0 bases short and J 2 bases short, with 22 bases between. The CDR3 sequence is 19 residues long. The CDR3 here is CAISESPRERSGRNYGYTF. CDR3 DNA: TGTGCCATCAGTGAGTCGCCGCGGGAGAGAAGTGGGAGAAACTATGGCTACACCTTC.

This clone was counted a few times. The rearrangement uses TRBV5-1 and TRBJ2-2; the D is unclear. The CDR3 has 13 residues. Trimming took 0 bases from V and 6 from J, leaving 6 bases between them. Germline CDR1 and CDR2: SGHRS and YFSETQ. The CDR3 bases are TGCGCCAGCAGCTTGGTCCCCTCCGGGGAGCTGTTTTTT. This gives the protein CASSLVPSGELFF.

The CDR3 protein is CASTIGGSNQPQHF. CDR3 in DNA: TGTGCCAGTACTATCGGGGGAAGCAATCAGCCCCAGCATTTT. The chain links TRBV19 to TRBJ1-5; D perhaps matches TRBD1 (5 bases). The V end lost 7 bases, the J end lost 1 base, and 11 bases lay between the germline ends. CDR3 length equals 14 residues. CDR1 is LNHDA and CDR2 is SQIVND in the germline V gene (reference sequence).

V and J are TRBV5-1 and TRBJ1-2, with a tentative D call TRBD1 (5 bases). CDR1 and CDR2 (germline): SGHRS, YFSETQ. The CDR3 loop spans 14 amino acids. V dropped 3 bases and J dropped 8 bases, with 17 bases sitting between them. The CDR3 here is CASSSAMGEGGYTF. Written as DNA, the CDR3 is TGCGCCAGCAGCTCGGCCATGGGGGAAGGAGGCTACACCTTC.

V usage is TRBV27 and J usage is TRBJ1-2; perhaps TRBD1 as D (5 bases). With 0 bases removed from V and 4 bases from J, the gap between germline ends came to 12 bases. Germline V lookup: CDR1 MNHEY, CDR2 SMNVEV (reference sequence). The CDR3 has 15 amino acids. CDR3 in amino acids: CASSLSRGGTYGYTF. The CDR3 bases are TGTGCCAGCAGTTTATCTCGGGGGGGGACCTATGGCTACACCTTC.

The chain recombines TRBV5-1 with TRBJ2-1, with D unresolved. In germline, CDR1 is SGHRS, CDR2 YFSETQ. The CDR3 contains 12 residues. V was clipped by 0 bases and J by 10 bases, with 8 bases between them. CDR3 in DNA: TGCGCCAGCAGCTTGGCGGGTGGGGAGCAGTTCTTC. Its protein product is CASSLAGGEQFF.

This sequence joins TRBV6-5 and TRBJ2-7; D may match TRBD1 or TRBD2 (5 bases each). Trimming removed 6 bases at V and 3 bases at J, with 18 bases between. Germline assignment: CDR1 MNHEY and CDR2 SVGAGI. CDR3 length: 15 amino acids. The CDR3 nucleotides are TGTGCCAGCAGCCTAGGTTACATGAGGGGCTACGAGCAGTACTTC. As protein: CASSLGYMRGYEQYF.

This chain connects TRBV7-3 to TRBJ1-1; D gene uncertain. Germline CDR1 and CDR2: SGHTA and FQGTGA. This CDR3 is built from 13 residues. Deletions cut 1 base from V and 6 bases from J, with 9 bases between. The CDR3 coding sequence is TGTGCCAGCAGCTTAAGGTCTACGTCTGAAGCTTTCTTT. It yields the protein CASSLRSTSEAFF.

The J gene is TRBJ1-1, the V gene TRBV5-4; D perhaps matches TRBD1 (5 bases). V was pared by 4 bases and J by 6 bases, with 16 bases between. CDR3 length equals 14 residues. Germline-derived CDR1 and CDR2 are SGHNT and YYREEE (reference sequence). In nucleotides, the CDR3 is TGTGCCAGCAGCCAACCTTCGTGGGACTCTGAAGCTTTCTTT. Translated, it gives CASSQPSWDSEAFF.

A few counts support this clone. The chain employs TRBV30 and TRBJ1-1, with D possibly matching TRBD1 (6 bases). The ends were cut back, 5 bases at V and 0 bases at J, with 19 bases in the middle. The CDR3 covers 16 residues. Germline-derived CDR1 and CDR2 are GTSNPN and SVGIG (reference sequence). The CDR3 is CAWEHESTGMNTEAFF. The CDR3 coding sequence is TGTGCCTGGGAACACGAATCGACAGGAATGAACACTGAAGCTTTCTTT.

This rearrangement joins TRBV13 to TRBJ2-1, with D possibly matching TRBD1 (6 bases). Trimming removed 5 bases from V and 2 bases from J, with 7 bases in between. The CDR3 loop spans 13 amino acids. In germline, CDR1 is PRHDT, CDR2 FYEKMQ (reference sequence). The CDR3 nucleotides are TGTGCCAGCAGCGAGGGGGCCTACAATGAGCAGTTCTTC. It encodes CASSEGAYNEQFF. Together with reference TRBV13 and TRBJ2-1, the CDR3 gives the full variable domain: AAGVIQSPRHLIKEKRETATLKCYPIPRHDTVYWYQQGPGQDPQFLISFYEKMQSDKGSIPDRFSAQQFSDYHSELNMSSLELGDSALYFCASSEGAYNEQFFGPGTRLTVL.

This rearrangement joins TRBV19 to TRBJ1-1, with unresolved D. Germline values: CDR1 LNHDA, CDR2 SQIVND (reference sequence). This CDR3 is built from 15 residues. V gave up 3 bases and J gave up 4 bases, with 15 bases separating them. DNA of the CDR3: TGTGCCAGTAGTATGTTAGGGAGGCTGGGCACTGAAGCTTTCTTT. Its translation: CASSMLGRLGTEAFF.

The rearrangement joins TRBV5-1 to TRBJ2-3; a weak D match, TRBD1 (6 bases). Trimming left V 4 bases short and J 2 bases short, with 11 bases between. CDR3 length: 14 residues. CDR1 is SGHRS, CDR2 YFSETQ, per germline. The CDR3 DNA reads as TGCGCCAGCAGCCCTGGGGGCACCACAGATACGCAGTATTTT. Amino acid sequence: CASSPGGTTDTQYF.